Listed below are T cell receptor beta chains from one sample, sequenced in a study of neurological immune-mediated disorders. Using its own MiXCR run on the 5' RACE reads, TCRdb lists one record per CDR3 protein. There are 77,000 or so distinct CDR3 sequences in the sample; about 9% occur only once, and 1.5% to 2% lies in the top ten. The sequenced sample was PBMCs. These receptors were obtained from a man in his fifties or sixties in good health. CDR3s include the opening cysteine and the closing phenylalanine or tryptophan. A D gene is named only where the DNA matches it firmly. Expanded clones are given a class, and other clones once, few, many or no size at all.

DNA: TGTGCCAGCAGTTTACGGGAGGCCGGGGAGCTGTTTTTT
CDR3: CASSLREAGELFF
size: many
D: TRBD2
V: TRBV12-3/TRBV12-4
J: TRBJ2-2

DNA: TGCAGTGCTAGACTAGTAACCGGGGAGCTGTTTTTT
CDR3: CSARLVTGELFF
size: few
D: .
V: TRBV20-1
J: TRBJ2-2

DNA: TGTGCCAGCAGTGTTCAGGGGACCCTCGCCTACGAGCAGTACTTC
CDR3: CASSVQGTLAYEQYF
size: many
D: .
V: TRBV28
J: TRBJ2-7

DNA: TGTGCCAGCAGCTCCTACCGTGACAGGTCGTACGAGCACTACTTC
CDR3: CASSSYRDRSYEHYF
size: .
D: .
V: TRBV7-2
J: TRBJ2-7

DNA: TGCGCCAGCAGCAGAGTGGAAGGTAGCAATCATCCCCAGCATTTT
CDR3: CASSRVEGSNHPQHF
size: .
D: .
V: TRBV5-1
J: TRBJ1-5

DNA: TGTGCCACCAGCAGGTTGGGCCCGAACACTGAAGCTTTCTTT
CDR3: CATSRLGPNTEAFF
size: many
D: .
V: TRBV15
J: TRBJ1-1

DNA: TGCGCCAGCAGCCCACTACGGGGTGAGGGCGAGCAGTACTTC
CDR3: CASSPLRGEGEQYF
size: many
D: .
V: TRBV4-3
J: TRBJ2-7

DNA: TGTGCCAGCAGATCGGGAGGTTCTGGGGCCAACGTCCTGACTTTC
CDR3: CASRSGGSGANVLTF
size: .
D: TRBD2
V: TRBV6-2/TRBV6-3
J: TRBJ2-6

DNA: TGCGCCAGCAGCTTCTCCGGGGGCGAGCAGTACTTC
CDR3: CASSFSGGEQYF
size: many
D: .
V: TRBV5-1
J: TRBJ2-7

DNA: TGTGCCAGCAGCCTACGACTTGAGCAGTTCTTC
CDR3: CASSLRLEQFF
size: many
D: .
V: TRBV7-2
J: TRBJ2-1

DNA: TGTGCCAGTACCCCGGTGACAGGGATTAACAATGAGCAGTTCTTC
CDR3: CASTPVTGINNEQFF
size: few
D: TRBD1
V: TRBV19
J: TRBJ2-1

DNA: TGTGCCAGCCGACAAGGCCAAACCGAGACCCAGTACTTC
CDR3: CASRQGQTETQYF
size: many
D: .
V: TRBV28
J: TRBJ2-5

DNA: TGTGCCAGTAGCAAGACAGGGGTGGGCAATCAGCCCCAGCATTTT
CDR3: CASSKTGVGNQPQHF
size: once
D: TRBD1
V: TRBV19
J: TRBJ1-5

DNA: TGTGCCAGCAGTTTCTGGCTGCGGGGGGACAATGAGCAGTTCTTC
CDR3: CASSFWLRGDNEQFF
size: many
D: TRBD2
V: TRBV12-3/TRBV12-4
J: TRBJ2-1

DNA: TGTGCCAGCAGCTTAATCTCCCAATACAATGAGCAGTTCTTC
CDR3: CASSLISQYNEQFF
size: many
D: .
V: TRBV7-9
J: TRBJ2-1

DNA: TGTGCCAGCAGTTCGACAGGGAGGGGCACTGAAGCTTTCTTT
CDR3: CASSSTGRGTEAFF
size: many
D: TRBD1
V: TRBV12-3/TRBV12-4
J: TRBJ1-1

DNA: TGTGCCAGCAGACCTCCGGGACAGGGGGAACGTCAGCCCCAGCATTTT
CDR3: CASRPPGQGERQPQHF
size: many
D: TRBD1
V: TRBV28
J: TRBJ1-5

DNA: TGTGCCAGTAGTATAATGCACGACGTCAATCAGCCCCAGCATTTT
CDR3: CASSIMHDVNQPQHF
size: many
D: .
V: TRBV19
J: TRBJ1-5

DNA: TGTGCCAGCAGCTTGGCTAACTACGAGCAGTACTTC
CDR3: CASSLANYEQYF
size: many
D: .
V: TRBV5-6
J: TRBJ2-7

DNA: TGCAGTGCTAGAGGGGCAGGGAAAAAAGATAATTCACCCCTCCACTTT
CDR3: CSARGAGKKDNSPLHF
size: many
D: .
V: TRBV20-1
J: TRBJ1-6

DNA: TGTGCCAGCAGCTCACACCGGAGCGAGCCCCAGCATTTT
CDR3: CASSSHRSEPQHF
size: many
D: .
V: TRBV11-2
J: TRBJ1-5

DNA: TGCAGCGTAGGAGGACTAGCGGGGGTTAATGAGCAGTTCTTC
CDR3: CSVGGLAGVNEQFF
size: many
D: TRBD2
V: TRBV29-1
J: TRBJ2-1

DNA: TGTGCCAGCAGTTCTGGGGGTGGCACCTACGAGCAGTACTTC
CDR3: CASSSGGGTYEQYF
size: many
D: .
V: TRBV9
J: TRBJ2-7

DNA: TGCAGTGCTAGAAAGTCAGGGAGTTGGACGCCCCAGCATTTT
CDR3: CSARKSGSWTPQHF
size: many
D: .
V: TRBV20-1
J: TRBJ1-5

DNA: TGCAGTGCTAGACCGCCAGGGGGGGACACTGAAGCTTTCTTT
CDR3: CSARPPGGDTEAFF
size: many
D: TRBD1
V: TRBV20-1
J: TRBJ1-1

DNA: TGTGCCAGCAGTTTAACCGGGAGAAACAATGAGCAGTTCTTC
CDR3: CASSLTGRNNEQFF
size: .
D: .
V: TRBV28
J: TRBJ2-1

DNA: TGTGCCAGCAGTCCGGGACAGAGAGGCGGGGAGCTGTTTTTT
CDR3: CASSPGQRGGELFF
size: many
D: TRBD1
V: TRBV12-3/TRBV12-4
J: TRBJ2-2

DNA: TGTGCCAGCAGCTTAGAGCCGAGAAGCAATGAGCAGTTCTTC
CDR3: CASSLEPRSNEQFF
size: many
D: .
V: TRBV7-2
J: TRBJ2-1

DNA: TGTGCCAGCAGCCCGGACAGGGGGCACCAGCCCCAGCATTTT
CDR3: CASSPDRGHQPQHF
size: many
D: TRBD1
V: TRBV3-1
J: TRBJ1-5

DNA: TGCAGTGCTAGAGATGTTAGCTACGAGCAGTACTTC
CDR3: CSARDVSYEQYF
size: many
D: .
V: TRBV20-1
J: TRBJ2-7

DNA: TGTGCCAGCAGCTTAATAGGAGACTCCTACAATGAGCAGTTCTTC
CDR3: CASSLIGDSYNEQFF
size: many
D: .
V: TRBV7-2
J: TRBJ2-1

DNA: TGCAGTGCTAGAGAGATGAGGGGGGCCGGCTACAATGAGCAGTTCTTC
CDR3: CSAREMRGAGYNEQFF
size: many
D: .
V: TRBV20-1
J: TRBJ2-1

DNA: TGCGCCAGCAGCTTGGGGGGCCCTAATCAGCCCCAGCATTTT
CDR3: CASSLGGPNQPQHF
size: many
D: .
V: TRBV5-1
J: TRBJ1-5

DNA: TGTGCCATCAATAAAGGGGGACAGGAGCAGTTCTTC
CDR3: CAINKGGQEQFF
size: many
D: TRBD1
V: TRBV10-3
J: TRBJ2-1

DNA: TGTGCCAGCAGTGAAACCCACGAAGGTGGCTACACCTTC
CDR3: CASSETHEGGYTF
size: many
D: .
V: TRBV2
J: TRBJ1-2

DNA: TGTGCCAGCAGCTACCTTGGGATCACAGATACGCAGTATTTT
CDR3: CASSYLGITDTQYF
size: many
D: .
V: TRBV11-2
J: TRBJ2-3

DNA: TGTGCCAGCAGCGCCCCGGGACTAGCGGGGGCATACAATGAGCAGTTCTTC
CDR3: CASSAPGLAGAYNEQFF
size: many
D: TRBD2
V: TRBV9
J: TRBJ2-1

DNA: TGCGCCAGCAGCTTGGTGGGGGATGGGGGGCCGAGGACTAAGCAGTTCTTC
CDR3: CASSLVGDGGPRTKQFF
size: many
D: .
V: TRBV5-1
J: TRBJ2-1

DNA: TGTGCCAGCAGTCCAGATACGCAGTATTTT
CDR3: CASSPDTQYF
size: many
D: .
V: TRBV12-3/TRBV12-4
J: TRBJ2-3

DNA: TGCGCCAGCAGCTCGGTAGCGGGTGCTATCTCCTACGAGCAGTACTTC
CDR3: CASSSVAGAISYEQYF
size: few
D: TRBD2
V: TRBV5-1
J: TRBJ2-7

DNA: TGCGCCAGCAGCCAAGAACAAAGACTTCATCAGCCCCAGCATTTT
CDR3: CASSQEQRLHQPQHF
size: many
D: .
V: TRBV4-1
J: TRBJ1-5

DNA: TGTGCCAGCAGCACTAGGGTAAATCAGCCCCAGCATTTT
CDR3: CASSTRVNQPQHF
size: many
D: .
V: TRBV7-2
J: TRBJ1-5

DNA: TGTGCCAGCTCCCTCTGGGTTGGTGCGGGTCAGCCCCAGCATTTT
CDR3: CASSLWVGAGQPQHF
size: many
D: .
V: TRBV7-2
J: TRBJ1-5

DNA: TGTGCCAGCAGCCCCCCCTCCCATGAGCAGTTCTTC
CDR3: CASSPPSHEQFF
size: many
D: .
V: TRBV7-3
J: TRBJ2-1

DNA: TGCGCCAGCAGCGTACGAAACGGAAGACGAGAGACCCAGTACTTC
CDR3: CASSVRNGRRETQYF
size: .
D: .
V: TRBV5-1
J: TRBJ2-5

DNA: TGTGCCAGCAGCTTATCTGGTGAGCAGTTCTTC
CDR3: CASSLSGEQFF
size: many
D: .
V: TRBV11-1
J: TRBJ2-1

DNA: TGCAGCGTCGCCGGGACAGGGGATGTAGAGACCCAGTACTTC
CDR3: CSVAGTGDVETQYF
size: many
D: TRBD1
V: TRBV29-1
J: TRBJ2-5

DNA: TGCGCCAGCAGCCCCCTCAGTCTAGCGGGAGTGAATGAGCAGTTCTTC
CDR3: CASSPLSLAGVNEQFF
size: many
D: TRBD2
V: TRBV5-1
J: TRBJ2-1